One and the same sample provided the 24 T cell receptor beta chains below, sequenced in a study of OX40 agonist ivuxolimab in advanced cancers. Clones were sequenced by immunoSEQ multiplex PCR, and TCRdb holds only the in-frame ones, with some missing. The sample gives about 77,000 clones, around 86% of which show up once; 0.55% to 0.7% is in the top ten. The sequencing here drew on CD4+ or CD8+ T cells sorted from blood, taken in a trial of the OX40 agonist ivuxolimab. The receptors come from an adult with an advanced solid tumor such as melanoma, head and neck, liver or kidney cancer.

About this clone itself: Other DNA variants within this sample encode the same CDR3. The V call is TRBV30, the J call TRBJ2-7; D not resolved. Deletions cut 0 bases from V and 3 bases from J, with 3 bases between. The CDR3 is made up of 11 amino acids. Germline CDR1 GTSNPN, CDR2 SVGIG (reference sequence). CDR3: CAWSVSYEQYF. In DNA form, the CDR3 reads TGTGCCTGGAGTGTCAGCTACGAGCAGTACTTC.

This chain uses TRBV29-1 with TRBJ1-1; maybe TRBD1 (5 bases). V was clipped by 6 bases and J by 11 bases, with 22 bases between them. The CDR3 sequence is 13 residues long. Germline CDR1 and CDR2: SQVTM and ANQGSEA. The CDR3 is CSVAPGGGSGAFF. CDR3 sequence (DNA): TGCAGCGTCGCACCTGGCGGGGGAAGCGGCGCTTTCTTT.

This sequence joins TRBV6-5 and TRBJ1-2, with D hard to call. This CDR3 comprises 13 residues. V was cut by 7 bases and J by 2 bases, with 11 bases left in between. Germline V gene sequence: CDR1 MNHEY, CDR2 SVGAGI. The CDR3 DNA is TGTGCCAGCAAGGAGGACGGCAACTATGGCTACACCTTC. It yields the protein CASKEDGNYGYTF.

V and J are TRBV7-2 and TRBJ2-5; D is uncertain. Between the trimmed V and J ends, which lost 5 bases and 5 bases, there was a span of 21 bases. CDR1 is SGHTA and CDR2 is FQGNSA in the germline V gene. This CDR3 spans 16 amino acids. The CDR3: CASSPPGGSRSETQYF. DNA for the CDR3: TGTGCCAGCAGCCCTCCAGGTGGCTCACGGTCGGAGACCCAGTACTTC.

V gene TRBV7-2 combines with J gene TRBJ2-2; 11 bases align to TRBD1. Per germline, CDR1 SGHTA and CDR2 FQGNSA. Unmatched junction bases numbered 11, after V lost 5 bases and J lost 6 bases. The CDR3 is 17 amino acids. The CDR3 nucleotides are TGTGCCAGCAGCCGAACAAGGACAGGGGGCACGGCCGGGGAGCTGTTTTTT. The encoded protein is CASSRTRTGGTAGELFF.

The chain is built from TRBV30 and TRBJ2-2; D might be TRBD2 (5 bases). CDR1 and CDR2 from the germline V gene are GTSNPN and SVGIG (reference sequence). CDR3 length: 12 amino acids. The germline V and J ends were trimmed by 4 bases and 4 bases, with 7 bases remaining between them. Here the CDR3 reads CAWKSGTGELFF. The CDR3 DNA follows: TGTGCCTGGAAAAGCGGCACCGGGGAGCTGTTTTTT.

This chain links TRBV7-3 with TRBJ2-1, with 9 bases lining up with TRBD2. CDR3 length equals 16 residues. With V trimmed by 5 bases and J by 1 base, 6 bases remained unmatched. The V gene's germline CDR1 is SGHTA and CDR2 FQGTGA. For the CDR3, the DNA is TGTGCCAGCAGCCTCACGGGACTAGCTTCCTACAATGAGCAGTTCTTC. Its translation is CASSLTGLASYNEQFF.

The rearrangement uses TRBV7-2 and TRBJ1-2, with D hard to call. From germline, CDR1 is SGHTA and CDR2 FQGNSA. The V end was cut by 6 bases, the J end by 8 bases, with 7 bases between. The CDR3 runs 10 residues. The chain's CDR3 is CASRGGGYTF. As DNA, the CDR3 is TGTGCCAGCAGGGGAGGAGGCTACACCTTC.

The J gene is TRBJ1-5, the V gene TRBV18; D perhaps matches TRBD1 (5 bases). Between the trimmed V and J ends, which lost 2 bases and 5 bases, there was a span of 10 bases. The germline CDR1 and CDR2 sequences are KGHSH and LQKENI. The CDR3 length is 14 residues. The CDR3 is CASSPEGIDQPQHF. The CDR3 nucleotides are TGTGCCAGCTCACCAGAGGGGATCGATCAGCCCCAGCATTTT.

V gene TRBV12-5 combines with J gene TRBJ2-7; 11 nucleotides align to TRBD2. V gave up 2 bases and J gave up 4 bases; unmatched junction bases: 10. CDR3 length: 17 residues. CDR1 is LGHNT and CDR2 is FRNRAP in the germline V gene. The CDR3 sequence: CASGLTSGGNVGYEQYF. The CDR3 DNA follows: TGTGCTAGTGGTTTGACTAGCGGGGGCAACGTAGGATACGAGCAGTACTTC. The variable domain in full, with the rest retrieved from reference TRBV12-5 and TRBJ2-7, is DARVTQTPRHKVTEMGQEVTMRCQPILGHNTVFWYRQTMMQGLELLAYFRNRAPLDDSGMPKDRFSAEMPDATLATLKIQPSEPRDSAVYFCASGLTSGGNVGYEQYFGPGTRLTVT.

CDR3 DNA: TGTGCCAGCAGTCGGCCCCTCTCCTACGAGCAGTACTTC. Encoded protein: CASSRPLSYEQYF. This chain uses TRBV2 with TRBJ2-7; D ambiguous. Between the trimmed V and J ends, which lost 5 bases and 0 bases, there was a span of 8 bases. Germline V gives CDR1 SNHLY, CDR2 FYNNEI. The CDR3 covers 13 residues.

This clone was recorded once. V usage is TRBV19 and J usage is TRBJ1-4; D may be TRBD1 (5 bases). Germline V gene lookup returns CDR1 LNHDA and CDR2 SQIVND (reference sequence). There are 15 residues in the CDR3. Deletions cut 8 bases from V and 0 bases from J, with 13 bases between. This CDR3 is CASQVQGATNEKLFF. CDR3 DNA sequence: TGTGCCAGTCAAGTACAAGGGGCAACTAATGAAAAACTGTTTTTT.

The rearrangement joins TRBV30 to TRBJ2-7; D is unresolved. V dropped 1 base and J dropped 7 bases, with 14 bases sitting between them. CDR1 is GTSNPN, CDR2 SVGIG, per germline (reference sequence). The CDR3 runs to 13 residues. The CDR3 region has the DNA TGTGCCTGGAGTGCGGGTGGCGTGAGGGAGCAGTACTTC. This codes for CAWSAGGVREQYF. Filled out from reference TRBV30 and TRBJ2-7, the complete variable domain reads SQTIHQWPATLVQPVGSPLSLECTVEGTSNPNLYWYRQAAGRGLQLLFYSVGIGQISSEVPQNLSASRPQDRQFILSSKKLLLSDSGFYLCAWSAGGVREQYFGPGTRLTVT.

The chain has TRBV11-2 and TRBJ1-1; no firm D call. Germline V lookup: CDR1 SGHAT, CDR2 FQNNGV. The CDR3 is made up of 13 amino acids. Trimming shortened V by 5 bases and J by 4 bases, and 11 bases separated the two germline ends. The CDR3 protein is CASSAQGPTEAFF. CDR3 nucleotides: TGTGCCAGCAGCGCCCAAGGCCCCACTGAAGCTTTCTTT. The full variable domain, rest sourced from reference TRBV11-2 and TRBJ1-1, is EAGVAQSPRYKIIEKRQSVAFWCNPISGHATLYWYQQILGQGPKLLIQFQNNGVVDDSQLPKDRFSAERLKGVDSTLKIQPAKLEDSAVYLCASSAQGPTEAFFGQGTRLTVV.

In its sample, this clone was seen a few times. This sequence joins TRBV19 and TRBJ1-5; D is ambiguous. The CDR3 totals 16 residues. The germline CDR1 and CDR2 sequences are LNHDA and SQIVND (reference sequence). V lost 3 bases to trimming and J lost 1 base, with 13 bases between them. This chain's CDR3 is CASSIVMGGSNQPQHF. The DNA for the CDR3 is TGTGCCAGTAGTATCGTAATGGGCGGAAGCAATCAGCCCCAGCATTTT.

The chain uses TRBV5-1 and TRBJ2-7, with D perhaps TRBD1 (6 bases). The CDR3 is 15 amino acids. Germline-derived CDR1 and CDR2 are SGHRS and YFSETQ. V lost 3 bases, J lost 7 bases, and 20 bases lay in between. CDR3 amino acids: CASSSQVTGTREQYF. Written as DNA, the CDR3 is TGCGCCAGCAGCTCCCAAGTGACAGGTACGAGGGAGCAGTACTTC.

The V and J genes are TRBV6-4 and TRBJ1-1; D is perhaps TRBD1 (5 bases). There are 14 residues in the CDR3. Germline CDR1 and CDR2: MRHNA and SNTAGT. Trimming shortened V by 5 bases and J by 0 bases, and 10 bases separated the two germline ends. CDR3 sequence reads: CASSRGLVNTEAFF. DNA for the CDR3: TGTGCCAGCAGTCGGGGACTAGTGAACACTGAAGCTTTCTTT.

The CDR3 nucleotides read TGTGCCACCAGCAGAGATCCAGGCCGCAATCAGCCCCAGCATTTT. The encoded protein is CATSRDPGRNQPQHF. This rearrangement joins TRBV15 to TRBJ1-5; D remains unclear. Germline CDR1 and CDR2: LNHNV and YYDKDF (reference sequence). CDR3 length: 15 amino acids. V was shortened by 0 bases and J by 2 bases, with 8 bases between the two germline ends.

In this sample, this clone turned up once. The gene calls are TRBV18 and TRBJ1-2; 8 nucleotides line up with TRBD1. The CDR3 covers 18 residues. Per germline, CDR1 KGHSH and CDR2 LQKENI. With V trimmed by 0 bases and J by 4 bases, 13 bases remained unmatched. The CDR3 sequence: CASSPPTGTGASIYGYTF. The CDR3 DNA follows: TGTGCCAGCTCACCACCGACCGGGACAGGAGCCTCAATCTATGGCTACACCTTC. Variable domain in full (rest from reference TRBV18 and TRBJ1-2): NAGVMQNPRHLVRRRGQEARLRCSPMKGHSHVYWYRQLPEEGLKFMVYLQKENIIDESGMPKERFSAEFPKEGPSILRIQQVVRGDSAAYFCASSPPTGTGASIYGYTFGSGTRLTVV.

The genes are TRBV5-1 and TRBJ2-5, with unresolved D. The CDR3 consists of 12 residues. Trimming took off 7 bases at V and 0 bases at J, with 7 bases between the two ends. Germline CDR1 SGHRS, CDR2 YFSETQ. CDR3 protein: CASASYQETQYF. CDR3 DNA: TGCGCCAGCGCTTCGTACCAAGAGACCCAGTACTTC.

In nucleotides, the CDR3 is TGTGCCAGCAGCCTCCCCGGGTTTAACTATGGCTACACCTTC. This translates into CASSLPGFNYGYTF. The chain has TRBV7-8 and TRBJ1-2; D remains ambiguous. The V and J ends lost 5 bases and 1 base respectively, with 11 bases between them. The germline V gene encodes CDR1 SGHVS and CDR2 FQNEAQ. This CDR3 is 14 amino acids long.

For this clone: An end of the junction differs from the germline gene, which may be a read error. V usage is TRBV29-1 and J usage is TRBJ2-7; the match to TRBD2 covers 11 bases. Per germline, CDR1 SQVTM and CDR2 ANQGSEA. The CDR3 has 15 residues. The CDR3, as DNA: TGCAGCGTAGAAGGACTAGCGGGCCTCTCCTACGAGCAGTACTTC. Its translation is CSVEGLAGLSYEQYF.

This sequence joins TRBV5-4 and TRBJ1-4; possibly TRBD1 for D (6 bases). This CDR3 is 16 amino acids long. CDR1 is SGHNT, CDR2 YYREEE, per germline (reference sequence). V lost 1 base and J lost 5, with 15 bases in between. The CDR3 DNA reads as TGTGCCAGCAGCTTGCCGGGGACATCGGTGAATGAAAAACTGTTTTTT. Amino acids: CASSLPGTSVNEKLFF.

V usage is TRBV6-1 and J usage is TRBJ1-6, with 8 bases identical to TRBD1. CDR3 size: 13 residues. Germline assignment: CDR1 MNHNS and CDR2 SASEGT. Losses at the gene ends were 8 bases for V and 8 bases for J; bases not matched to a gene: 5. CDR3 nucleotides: TGTGCCAGCCGGACAGGGACGGATTCACCCCTCCACTTT. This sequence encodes CASRTGTDSPLHF.